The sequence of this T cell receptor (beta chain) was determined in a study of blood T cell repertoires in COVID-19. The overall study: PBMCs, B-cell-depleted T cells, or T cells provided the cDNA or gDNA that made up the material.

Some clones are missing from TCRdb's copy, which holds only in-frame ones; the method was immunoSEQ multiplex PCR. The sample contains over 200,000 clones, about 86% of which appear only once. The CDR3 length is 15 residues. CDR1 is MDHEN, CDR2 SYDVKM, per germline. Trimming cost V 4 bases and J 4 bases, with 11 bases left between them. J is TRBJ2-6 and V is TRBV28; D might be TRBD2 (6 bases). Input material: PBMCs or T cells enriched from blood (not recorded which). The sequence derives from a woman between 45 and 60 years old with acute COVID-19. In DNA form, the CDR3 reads TGTGCCAGCAGTTCGGGGGTCTGGGGGGCCAACGTCCTGACTTTC. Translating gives CASSSGVWGANVLTF.